This entry concerns a single T cell receptor beta chain. The antigen is not known. This sample was taken from a study of T cell responses to AZD1222 COVID-19 vaccine. Study findings and constraints: No repertoire was sampled before or during the peak T cell response, only after it. Spike was spanned by vaccine-associated CD4 TCRs, with dominance at 160-218 and 743-854. Spike-specific TCR depth and breadth grew after two AZD1222 doses. Reports indicate that nearly half of spike-specific TCRs are directed at unmutated variant regions.

The method was immunoSEQ multiplex PCR; TCRdb's version includes in-frame clones alone and lacks a portion of them. The data show roughly 100,000 clones, less than 85% seen once. The source is an adult who received the AZD1222 COVID-19 vaccine. The input for sequencing was peripheral blood, taken 28 days after the second AZD1222 dose.

The CDR3 spells CASSSGLAGVIRGETQYF. The CDR3 nucleotides read TGTGCCAGCAGCTCCGGACTAGCGGGAGTTATACGTGGAGAGACCCAGTACTTC. This chain uses TRBV7-2 with TRBJ2-5; 13 bases are shared with TRBD2. The ends lost 4 bases at V and 4 bases at J; junction bases unmatched: 12. CDR3 length: 18 amino acids. Germline CDR1 SGHTA, CDR2 FQGNSA.